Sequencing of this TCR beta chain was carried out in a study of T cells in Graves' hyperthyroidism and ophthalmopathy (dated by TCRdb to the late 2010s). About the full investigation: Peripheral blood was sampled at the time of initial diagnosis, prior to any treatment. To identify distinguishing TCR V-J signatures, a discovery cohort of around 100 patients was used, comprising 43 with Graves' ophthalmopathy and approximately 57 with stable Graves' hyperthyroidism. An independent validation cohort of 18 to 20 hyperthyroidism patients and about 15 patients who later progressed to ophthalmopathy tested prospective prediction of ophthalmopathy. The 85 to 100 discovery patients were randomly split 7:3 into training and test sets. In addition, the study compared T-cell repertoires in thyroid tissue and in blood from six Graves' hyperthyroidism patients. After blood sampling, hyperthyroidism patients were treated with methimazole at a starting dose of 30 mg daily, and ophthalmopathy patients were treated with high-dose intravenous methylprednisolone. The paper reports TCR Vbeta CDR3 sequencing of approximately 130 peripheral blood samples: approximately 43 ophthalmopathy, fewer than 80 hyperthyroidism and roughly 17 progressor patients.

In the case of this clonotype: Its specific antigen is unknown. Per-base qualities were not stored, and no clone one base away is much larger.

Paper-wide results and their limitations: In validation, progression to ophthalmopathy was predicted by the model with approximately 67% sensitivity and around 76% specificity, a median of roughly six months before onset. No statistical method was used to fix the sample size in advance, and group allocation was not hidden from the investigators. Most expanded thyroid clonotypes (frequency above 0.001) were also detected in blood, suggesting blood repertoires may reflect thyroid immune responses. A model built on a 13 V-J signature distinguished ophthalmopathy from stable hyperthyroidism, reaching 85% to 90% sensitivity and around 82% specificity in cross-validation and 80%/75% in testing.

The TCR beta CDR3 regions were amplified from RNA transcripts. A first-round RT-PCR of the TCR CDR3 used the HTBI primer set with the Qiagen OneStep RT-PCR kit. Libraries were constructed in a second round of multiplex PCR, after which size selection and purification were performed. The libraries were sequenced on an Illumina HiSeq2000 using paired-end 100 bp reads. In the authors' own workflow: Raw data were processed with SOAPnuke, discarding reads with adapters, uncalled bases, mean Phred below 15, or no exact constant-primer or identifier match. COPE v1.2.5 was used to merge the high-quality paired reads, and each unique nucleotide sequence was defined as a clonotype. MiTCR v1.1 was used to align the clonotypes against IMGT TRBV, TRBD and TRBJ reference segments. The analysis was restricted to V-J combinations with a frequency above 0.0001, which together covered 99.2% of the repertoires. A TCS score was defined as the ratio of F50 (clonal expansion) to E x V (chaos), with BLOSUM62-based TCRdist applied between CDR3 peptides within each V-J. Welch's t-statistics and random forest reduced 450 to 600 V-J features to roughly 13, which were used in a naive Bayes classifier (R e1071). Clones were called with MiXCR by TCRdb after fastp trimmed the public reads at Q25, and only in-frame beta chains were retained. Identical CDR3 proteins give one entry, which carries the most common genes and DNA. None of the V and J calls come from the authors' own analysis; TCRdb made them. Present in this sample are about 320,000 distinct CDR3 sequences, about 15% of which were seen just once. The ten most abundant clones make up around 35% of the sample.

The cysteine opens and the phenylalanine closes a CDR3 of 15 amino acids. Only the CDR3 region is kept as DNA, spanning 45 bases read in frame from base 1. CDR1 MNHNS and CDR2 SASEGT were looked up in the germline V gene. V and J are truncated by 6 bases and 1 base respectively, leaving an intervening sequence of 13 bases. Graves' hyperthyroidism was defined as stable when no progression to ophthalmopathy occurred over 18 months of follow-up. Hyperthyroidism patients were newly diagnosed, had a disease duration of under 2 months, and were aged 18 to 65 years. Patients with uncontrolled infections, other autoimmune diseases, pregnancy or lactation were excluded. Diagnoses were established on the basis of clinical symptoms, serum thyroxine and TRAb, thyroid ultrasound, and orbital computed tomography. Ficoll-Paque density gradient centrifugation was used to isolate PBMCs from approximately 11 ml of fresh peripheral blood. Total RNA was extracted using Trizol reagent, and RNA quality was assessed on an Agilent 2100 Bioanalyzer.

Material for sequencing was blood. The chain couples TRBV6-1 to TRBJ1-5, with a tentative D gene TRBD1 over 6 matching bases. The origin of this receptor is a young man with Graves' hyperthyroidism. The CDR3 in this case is CASSQQGLSNQPQHF. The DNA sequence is TGTGCCAGCAGCCAACAGGGATTGAGCAATCAGCCCCAGCATTTT.